This paragraph reports one T cell receptor (beta chain). Its antigen is currently unknown. CDR1 and CDR2 (germline): SGHDN, FVKESK. V shed 3 bases and J shed 3 bases, with 12 bases lying between them. This CDR3 spans 14 amino acids. Among the donors, all were Caucasian adults who lived in Nashville, Tennessee. The data were taken from a study of shared clonotypes between healthy human individuals. At the level of the study: CD8 memory received one plate per donor, CD8 naive two, CD4 memory three and CD4 naive three. Study-wide findings and caveats: Incomplete sequencing of sorted subsets was indicated by rarefaction despite large depth.

TCRdb's table, derived via immunoSEQ multiplex PCR, lists solely in-frame clones and lacks some. This repertoire shows fewer than 1.6 million clones, 98% found once; its top ten account for under 0.45%. Sequenced: naive CD4+ T cells sorted from blood. Documented subset: CD45RA+ positively selected. The TCR sequence derives from a man aged 30 to 45 in good health. The chain links TRBV14 to TRBJ2-7; D not certain. The CDR3 here is CASSHHSHNYEQYF. For the CDR3, the DNA is TGTGCCAGCAGCCATCACTCACATAACTACGAGCAGTACTTC. The full variable domain, completed using reference TRBV14 and TRBJ2-7, is EAGVTQFPSHSVIEKGQTVTLRCDPISGHDNLYWYRRVMGKEIKFLLHFVKESKQDESGMPNNRFLAERTGGTYSTLKVQPAELEDSGVYFCASSHHSHNYEQYFGPGTRLTVT.